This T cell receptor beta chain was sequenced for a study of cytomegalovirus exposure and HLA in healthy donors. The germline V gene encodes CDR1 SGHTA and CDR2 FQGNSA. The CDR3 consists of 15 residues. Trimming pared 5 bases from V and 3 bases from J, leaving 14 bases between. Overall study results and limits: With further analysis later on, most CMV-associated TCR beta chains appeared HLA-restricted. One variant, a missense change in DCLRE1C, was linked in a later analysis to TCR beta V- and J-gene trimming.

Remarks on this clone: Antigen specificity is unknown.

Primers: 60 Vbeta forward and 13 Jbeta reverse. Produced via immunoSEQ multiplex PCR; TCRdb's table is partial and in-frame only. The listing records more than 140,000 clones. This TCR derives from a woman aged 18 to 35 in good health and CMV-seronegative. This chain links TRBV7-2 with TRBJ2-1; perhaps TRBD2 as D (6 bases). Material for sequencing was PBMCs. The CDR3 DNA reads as TGTGCCAGCAGCCTCGCGGGGAGAATCTACAATGAGCAGTTCTTC. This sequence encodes CASSLAGRIYNEQFF.